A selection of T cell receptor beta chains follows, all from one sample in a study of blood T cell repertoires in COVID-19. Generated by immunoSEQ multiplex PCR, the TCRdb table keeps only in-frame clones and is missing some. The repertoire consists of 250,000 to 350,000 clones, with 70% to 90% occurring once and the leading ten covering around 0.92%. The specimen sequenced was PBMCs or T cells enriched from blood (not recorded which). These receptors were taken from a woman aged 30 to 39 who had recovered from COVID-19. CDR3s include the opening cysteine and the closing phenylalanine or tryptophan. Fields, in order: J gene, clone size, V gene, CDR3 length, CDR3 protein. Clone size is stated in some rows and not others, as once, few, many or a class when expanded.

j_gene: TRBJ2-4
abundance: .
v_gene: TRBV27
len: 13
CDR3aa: CASSFGGPNIQYF

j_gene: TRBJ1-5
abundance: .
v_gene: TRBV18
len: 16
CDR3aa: CASSPTGTGAYQPQHF

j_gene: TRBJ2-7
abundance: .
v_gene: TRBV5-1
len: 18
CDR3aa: CASSYWRSGTGPDYEQYF

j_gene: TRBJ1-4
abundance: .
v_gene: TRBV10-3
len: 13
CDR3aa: CAISLTDGEELFF

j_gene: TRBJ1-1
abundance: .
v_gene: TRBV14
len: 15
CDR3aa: CASSGWTGLNTEAFF

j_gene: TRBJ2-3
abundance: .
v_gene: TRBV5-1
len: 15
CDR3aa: CASSLDLRDTDTQYF

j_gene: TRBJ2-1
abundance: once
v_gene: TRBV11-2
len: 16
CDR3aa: CASSLRFAGDNNEQFF

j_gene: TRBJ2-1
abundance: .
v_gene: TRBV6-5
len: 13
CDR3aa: CASRLARDNEQFF

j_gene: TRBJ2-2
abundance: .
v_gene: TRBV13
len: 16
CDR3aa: CASSLEGGADAGELFF

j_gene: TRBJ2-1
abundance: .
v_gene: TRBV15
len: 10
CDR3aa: CAGAAPSQFF

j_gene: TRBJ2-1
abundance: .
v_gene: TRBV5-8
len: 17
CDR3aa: CASSPLWGVSSYNEQFF

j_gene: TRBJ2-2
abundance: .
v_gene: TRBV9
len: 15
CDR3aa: CASSVGQANTGELFF

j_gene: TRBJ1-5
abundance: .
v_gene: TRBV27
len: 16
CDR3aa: CASSLGAGVSNQPQHF

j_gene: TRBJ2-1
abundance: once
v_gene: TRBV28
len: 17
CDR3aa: CASSPSPGQGFYNEQFF

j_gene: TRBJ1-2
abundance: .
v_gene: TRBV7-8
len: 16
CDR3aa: CASSPTMWTGEDGYTF

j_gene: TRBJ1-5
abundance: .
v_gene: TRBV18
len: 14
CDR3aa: CASSPTGMDQPQHF

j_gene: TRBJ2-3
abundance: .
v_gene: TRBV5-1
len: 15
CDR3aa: CASSSIDTSTDTQYF

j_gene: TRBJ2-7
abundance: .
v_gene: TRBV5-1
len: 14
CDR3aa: CASSLALAGGEQYF

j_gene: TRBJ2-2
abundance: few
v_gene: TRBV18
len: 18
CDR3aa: CASSDHGTSGRNTGELFF

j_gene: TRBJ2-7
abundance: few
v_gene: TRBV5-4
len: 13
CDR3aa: CASSLTGSHEQYF

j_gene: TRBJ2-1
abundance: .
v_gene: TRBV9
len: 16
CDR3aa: CASSVGLAGFGNEQFF

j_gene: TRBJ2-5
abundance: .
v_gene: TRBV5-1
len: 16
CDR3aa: CASSKNLDRAMETQYF